These 5 T cell receptor beta chains share one sample of origin, sequenced in a study of CD8+CD57+ T cells in acquired aplastic anemia. The use of genomic DNA as template underpinned the TCR beta VDJ and CDR3 profiling. TCRdb passed the reads through MiXCR, listing each CDR3 protein once. The sample has 300,000 or so distinct CDR3 sequences, 56% seen once. Previously, flow cytometry had revealed CD8+CD57+ cell expansion in the patients chosen for sequencing. Sequencing input: sorted CD4+, CD8+, or CD8+CD57+ T cells (not recorded which) from PBMCs. These receptors all stem from a human donor with aplastic anemia.

Of note for this clonotype: This CDR3 fails to terminate in the conserved phenylalanine or tryptophan, so it likely reflects a read error. The genes are TRBV7-2 and TRBJ1-6, with a possible D match to TRBD1 (6 bases). Germline V gene sequence: CDR1 SGHTA, CDR2 FQGNSA. CDR3 length equals 14 residues. The germline V and J ends were trimmed by 3 bases and 7 bases, with 10 bases remaining between them. DNA for the CDR3: TGTGCCAGCAGCTTTGCGGGACACAATTCACCCCTCCACTGT. It yields the protein CASSFAGHNSPLHC.

A note on this clonotype: The junction and the germline gene differ at one end; a read error may be behind it. The chain recombines TRBV7-2 with TRBJ2-2; 8 nucleotides agree with TRBD1. This CDR3 contains 14 residues. Germline V gene data show CDR1 as SGHTA and CDR2 as FQGNSA. The CDR3, as DNA: TGTGCCAGCAGTCAAAGACAGGGGACCGGGGGGCTGTTTTTT. Its translation is CASSQRQGTGGLFF.

This clonotype has just a few counts. V and J are TRBV20-1 and TRBJ1-2; D is unclear. CDR3 length: 12 residues. Trimming removed 3 bases from V and 8 bases from J, with 13 bases in between. Germline-derived CDR1 and CDR2 are DFQATT and SNEGSKA (reference sequence). CDR3 sequence reads: CSASPQVVGYTF. The CDR3 nucleotides are TGCAGTGCTAGTCCCCAGGTCGTGGGCTACACCTTC.

The chain has TRBV2 and TRBJ2-5; D perhaps matches TRBD2 (6 bases). Germline V lookup: CDR1 SNHLY, CDR2 FYNNEI. V lost 2 bases and J lost 9, with 16 bases in between. CDR3 length: 14 amino acids. DNA for the CDR3: TGTGCCAGCAGTGAAATAGGGGTCGGGGAGGCCCAGTACTTC. As protein: CASSEIGVGEAQYF.

Of note for this clonotype: The CDR3 end shows no conserved phenylalanine or tryptophan, and so a read error is likely. The DNA is omitted, as the CDR3 cannot be located on it reliably, and the CDR3 follows TCRdb's listing. J is TRBJ1-6 and V is TRBV7-3. The CDR3 numbers 8 amino acids, ends counted. The V gene's germline CDR1 is SGHTA and CDR2 FQGTGA. CDR3: CASSLGTS.